The next 2 T cell receptor beta chains were all read from a single sample in a study of T cells after yellow fever vaccination. TCRdb analysed the 5' RACE reads with MiXCR anew, one entry per CDR3 protein. Of about 220,000 distinct CDR3 sequences in the sample, about 3% were seen once. The sequenced sample was CD4+ T cells sorted from PBMCs, obtained 10 days after the yellow fever booster vaccination. These receptors were taken from a man in his late teens or twenties who received the YFV17D yellow fever vaccine.

This clonotype has a handful of counts. This chain links TRBV5-1 with TRBJ1-2; D uncertain. The CDR3 consists of 15 residues. Looked up from germline, CDR1 is SGHRS and CDR2 is YFSETQ. Deletions cut 4 bases from V and 5 bases from J, with 18 bases between. The chain's CDR3 is CASSPGLEPVYGYTF. CDR3 coding DNA: TGCGCCAGCAGCCCTGGGCTGGAGCCCGTTTATGGCTACACCTTC. The variable domain in full, completed from reference TRBV5-1 and TRBJ1-2, reads KAGVTQTPRYLIKTRGQQVTLSCSPISGHRSVSWYQQTPGQGLQFLFEYFSETQRNKGNFPGRFSGRQFSNSRSEMNVSTLELGDSALYLCASSPGLEPVYGYTFGSGTRLTVV.

This clonotype has ten or more counts. The chain is built from TRBV7-9 and TRBJ1-1, with D uncertain. This CDR3 is 11 amino acids long. V was shortened by 7 bases and J by 3 bases, with 6 bases between the two germline ends. The germline CDR1 and CDR2 sequences are SEHNR and FQNEAQ (reference sequence). CDR3 loop: CASNYYTEAFF. For the CDR3, the DNA is TGTGCCAGCAACTATTACACTGAAGCTTTCTTT.